These 27 T cell receptor beta chains were all obtained from the same sample, sequenced in a study of T cell responses to AZD1222 COVID-19 vaccine. Generated by immunoSEQ multiplex PCR, the TCRdb table keeps only in-frame clones and is missing some. The table records tens of thousands of clones, less than 90% of them present only once. Sequenced material: peripheral blood, taken on day 0 of AZD1222 vaccination. These receptors all come from an adult in good health.

This clone was counted a few times. The genes are TRBV5-8 and TRBJ1-1, with D perhaps TRBD1 (6 bases). V was shortened by 0 bases and J by 0 bases, with 9 bases between the two germline ends. Germline assignment: CDR1 SGHTS and CDR2 YDEGEE. This CDR3 has 15 amino acids. The CDR3 reads CASSLAGGMNTEAFF. DNA of the CDR3: TGTGCCAGCAGCTTGGCCGGGGGCATGAACACTGAAGCTTTCTTT.

The genes are TRBV7-2 and TRBJ1-2; perhaps TRBD1 as D (5 bases). The germline V and J ends were trimmed by 3 bases and 6 bases, with 8 bases remaining between them. Germline V lookup: CDR1 SGHTA, CDR2 FQGNSA. This CDR3 has 12 residues. The CDR3 sequence is CASSFGTDGYTF. DNA of the CDR3: TGTGCCAGCAGCTTCGGGACGGATGGCTACACCTTC. Supplemented by reference TRBV7-2 and TRBJ1-2, the full variable domain reads GAGVSQSPSNKVTEKGKDVELRCDPISGHTALYWYRQSLGQGLEFLIYFQGNSAPDKSGLPSDRFSAERTGGSVSTLTIQRTQQEDSAVYLCASSFGTDGYTFGSGTRLTVV.

The chain uses TRBV6-5 and TRBJ1-2; D is uncertain. This CDR3 comprises 12 residues. V dropped 7 bases and J dropped 8 bases, with 14 bases sitting between them. From germline, CDR1 is MNHEY and CDR2 SVGAGI. The DNA for the CDR3 is TGTGCCAGCACCGCGGGCGTTGGAGGCTACACCTTC. Its translation: CASTAGVGGYTF.

The chain has TRBV19 and TRBJ1-2; TRBD1 aligns across 7 bases. Trimming cost V 1 base and J 7 bases; bases outside gene matches: 9. In germline, CDR1 is LNHDA, CDR2 SQIVND (reference sequence). The CDR3 loop spans 15 amino acids. This CDR3 reads CASSIGRRDSLGYTF. For the CDR3, the DNA is TGTGCCAGTAGTATAGGAAGGAGGGACAGTCTTGGCTACACCTTC.

This chain uses TRBV7-6 with TRBJ1-2; D not resolved. From germline, CDR1 is SGHVS and CDR2 FNYEAQ. The CDR3 consists of 14 residues. V was trimmed by 4 bases and J by 6 bases, leaving 15 bases between them. In nucleotides, the CDR3 is TGTGCCAGCAGCTCGGTGGATTCAACCGATGGCTACACCTTC. Protein sequence: CASSSVDSTDGYTF.

The V gene is TRBV7-3, the J gene TRBJ2-7; 9 bases match TRBD2. Germline values: CDR1 SGHTA, CDR2 FQGTGA. The J segment lost 6 bases and the V segment lost 2 bases, leaving 11 bases of the junction unmatched. This CDR3 contains 16 residues. For the CDR3, the DNA is TGTGCCAGCAGCTTAGATGGGGCTAGCGGGAATCGCGAGCAGTACTTC. Its protein product is CASSLDGASGNREQYF.

This rearrangement joins TRBV5-1 to TRBJ2-1, with D perhaps TRBD2 (6 bases). The CDR3 totals 15 residues. The germline V gene has CDR1 SGHRS and CDR2 YFSETQ. Trimming cost V 4 bases and J 8 bases, with 19 bases left between them. DNA for the CDR3: TGCGCCAGCAGCCTGGAGGCAGGAGGGATCCATGAGCAGTTCTTC. Amino acid sequence: CASSLEAGGIHEQFF.

The chain uses TRBV30 and TRBJ2-7, with a tentative D call TRBD2 (6 bases). V was shortened by 7 bases and J by 3 bases, with 31 bases between the two germline ends. The CDR3 extends over 18 amino acids. Germline CDR1 is GTSNPN and CDR2 is SVGIG (reference sequence). The CDR3 DNA follows: TGTGCCTCATGGGGAGGACATACCAGCCGGGACCAAAACTACGAGCAGTACTTC. It yields the protein CASWGGHTSRDQNYEQYF. Looking up the rest from reference TRBV30 and TRBJ2-7 gives the full variable domain: SQTIHQWPATLVQPVGSPLSLECTVEGTSNPNLYWYRQAAGRGLQLLFYSVGIGQISSEVPQNLSASRPQDRQFILSSKKLLLSDSGFYLCASWGGHTSRDQNYEQYFGPGTRLTVT.

V usage is TRBV3-1 (or the pseudogene TRBV3-2) and J usage is TRBJ2-7; D is undetermined. The CDR3 totals 13 residues. The germline V and J ends were trimmed by 4 bases and 0 bases, with 7 bases remaining between them. Germline loops: CDR1 LGHDT, CDR2 YNNKEL (reference sequence). The CDR3 sequence: CASSPDNSYEQYF. The CDR3 nucleotides are TGTGCCAGCAGCCCCGACAACTCCTACGAGCAGTACTTC.

The sample holds one count of this clone. V and J are TRBV5-6 and TRBJ2-7; D possibly corresponds to TRBD1 (5 bases). Germline V gene sequence: CDR1 SGHDT, CDR2 YYEEEE. V dropped 2 bases and J dropped 7 bases, with 13 bases sitting between them. CDR3 length equals 13 residues. CDR3 sequence: CASSFSAGREQYF. In nucleotides, the CDR3 is TGTGCCAGCAGCTTCTCGGCAGGGCGGGAGCAGTACTTC.

The chain links TRBV6-2 or TRBV6-3 to TRBJ1-5, with TRBD1 identical over 9 bases. The germline V gene has CDR1 MNHEY and CDR2 SVGEGT. The CDR3 extends over 15 amino acids. Trimming took 4 bases from V and 6 from J; bases not matched to a gene: 7. CDR3 sequence: CASSFLPGQGQPQHF. The CDR3 nucleotides read TGTGCCAGCAGTTTTCTGCCGGGACAGGGTCAGCCCCAGCATTTT.

The chain combines TRBV5-4 with TRBJ1-1; TRBD1 agrees at 9 bases. The germline CDR1 and CDR2 sequences are SGHNT and YYREEE (reference sequence). The length of the CDR3 is 15 residues. V was pared by 4 bases and J by 7 bases, with 11 bases of the junction left unmatched. The DNA for the CDR3 is TGTGCCAGCAGCCCAGACAGGGGGACTCTCTTTGAAGCTTTCTTT. Translated, it gives CASSPDRGTLFEAFF.

V is TRBV5-8 and J is TRBJ1-2; possible D gene TRBD1, 6 bases. Trimming removed 0 bases from V and 6 bases from J, with 12 bases in between. Germline CDR1 is SGHTS and CDR2 is YDEGEE. The CDR3 extends over 14 amino acids. As DNA, the CDR3 is TGTGCCAGCAGCTTGGTCGCAGGGGCCAATGGCTACACCTTC. Its protein product is CASSLVAGANGYTF.

This clone was seen repeatedly, ten times or more. The chain recombines TRBV9 with TRBJ2-2; D remains ambiguous. The V and J ends lost 4 bases and 0 bases respectively, with 16 bases between them. Germline lookup yields CDR1 SGDLS and CDR2 YYNGEE. CDR3 size: 17 residues. The CDR3 is CASSPVGDTANTGELFF. In DNA form, the CDR3 reads TGTGCCAGCAGCCCCGTTGGCGATACCGCGAACACCGGGGAGCTGTTTTTT.

The chain couples TRBV28 to TRBJ1-5, with 9 bases fitting TRBD1. This CDR3 has 16 residues. Germline CDR1 MDHEN, CDR2 SYDVKM. The J segment lost 3 bases and the V segment lost 6 bases, leaving 9 bases of the junction unmatched. CDR3 DNA sequence: TGTGCCAGCAGGCCTTTAGACAGGGGGAACAATCAGCCCCAGCATTTT. It is translated as CASRPLDRGNNQPQHF.

The chain carries TRBV15 and TRBJ2-5; 7 bases align to TRBD2. The germline V gene encodes CDR1 LNHNV and CDR2 YYDKDF (reference sequence). CDR3 length: 15 amino acids. V gave up 3 bases and J gave up 4 bases; unmatched junction bases: 8. The CDR3 here is CATSSGREGGETQYF. The CDR3 DNA follows: TGTGCCACCAGCAGCGGCAGGGAGGGTGGAGAGACCCAGTACTTC.

The chain carries TRBV19 and TRBJ1-5, with TRBD1 matching over 7 bases. The CDR3 has 16 residues. Germline V CDR1 and CDR2: LNHDA, SQIVND (reference sequence). V dropped 5 bases and J dropped 0; count of bases not matched to a gene: 7. CDR3 DNA: TGTGCCAGTAGTCCTCGACAGGGAAATAGCAATCAGCCCCAGCATTTT. Its translation: CASSPRQGNSNQPQHF.

In this sample, this clone turned up once. J is TRBJ2-2 and V is TRBV18, with D perhaps TRBD2 (7 bases). The germline CDR1 and CDR2 sequences are KGHSH and LQKENI. The CDR3 covers 19 residues. The V gene lost 1 base and the J gene lost 6 bases, with 24 bases spanning the gap. The chain's CDR3 is CASSPRRGRAAGAAGELFF. As DNA, the CDR3 is TGTGCCAGCTCACCACGTCGAGGGCGTGCTGCGGGGGCTGCCGGGGAGCTGTTTTTT.

The V call is TRBV30, the J call TRBJ1-1, with 7 nucleotides matching TRBD1. The CDR3 runs to 14 residues. Germline CDR1 is GTSNPN and CDR2 is SVGIG (reference sequence). The trim removed 3 bases at V and 12 bases at J, leaving 16 bases unmatched. The chain's CDR3 is CAWRPGQEYFRTFF. The CDR3 nucleotides are TGTGCCTGGAGACCTGGACAGGAGTATTTCAGGACTTTCTTT.

The sample holds a few counts of this clone. This chain joins TRBV6-2 or TRBV6-3 and TRBJ1-3, with 10 positions matching TRBD1. Germline CDR1 reads MNHEY; CDR2 reads SVGEGT. Unmatched junction bases numbered 11, after V lost 0 bases and J lost 3 bases. This CDR3 has 19 residues. The CDR3 is CASSYSRRTGGRSGNTIYF. The CDR3 region has the DNA TGTGCCAGCAGTTACTCCCGAAGGACAGGGGGAAGGAGTGGAAACACCATATATTTT.

The chain couples TRBV5-1 to TRBJ1-4; the match to TRBD1 covers 10 bases. V lost 1 base, J lost 8 bases, and 11 bases stayed unmatched. Germline V gene lookup returns CDR1 SGHRS and CDR2 YFSETQ. This CDR3 has 17 residues. CDR3 nucleotide sequence: TGCGCCAGCAGCTTGTTGGGACAGGGGCGTACAAGGGAAAAACTGTTTTTT. It codes for CASSLLGQGRTREKLFF.

This clone showed up just once. The V call is TRBV2, the J call TRBJ2-2; no definite D call. The germline CDR1 and CDR2 sequences are SNHLY and FYNNEI. The CDR3 has 16 amino acids. V gave up 0 bases and J gave up 4 bases, with 12 bases separating them. In DNA, the CDR3 is TGTGCCAGCAGTGAAGCCTGGCACCCAAGCACCGGGGAGCTGTTTTTT. This codes for CASSEAWHPSTGELFF.

The chain joins TRBV7-8 to TRBJ2-3; D might be TRBD1 (5 bases). The CDR3 is made up of 13 amino acids. Trimming took off 5 bases at V and 4 bases at J, with 10 bases between the two ends. Germline-derived CDR1 and CDR2 are SGHVS and FQNEAQ. This chain's CDR3 is CASSTRGPDTQYF. The DNA of the CDR3 is TGTGCCAGCAGCACAAGGGGCCCAGATACGCAGTATTTT.

The chain uses TRBV6-5 and TRBJ2-5; perhaps TRBD2 as D (6 bases). This CDR3 comprises 14 residues. CDR1 is MNHEY and CDR2 is SVGAGI in the germline V gene. V was clipped by 0 bases and J by 5 bases, with 10 bases between them. The chain's CDR3 is CASSYSLGRETQYF. CDR3 DNA sequence: TGTGCCAGCAGTTACTCCTTGGGGAGGGAGACCCAGTACTTC.

The J gene is TRBJ1-5, the V gene TRBV21-1. TRBV21-1 is classified as a pseudogene. The CDR3 extends over 19 amino acids. The CDR3 sequence: CASSEDRDGGRRGNQPQHF. The CDR3 DNA sequence: TGTGCCAGCAGTGAAGACCGGGACGGAGGTCGGAGGGGCAATCAGCCCCAGCATTTT.

A remark on this clone: The junction does not match germline at one end; this may be a read error. The V and J genes are TRBV30 and TRBJ1-1; 7 bases agree with TRBD1. This CDR3 has 16 amino acids. CDR1 and CDR2 from the germline V gene are GTSNPN and SVGIG (reference sequence). The CDR3 region has the DNA TGTGCCTGGAGCCCAAGAGGGGGCGGAACGAACCCTGAAGCTTTCTTT. Translated: CAWSPRGGGTNPEAFF.

The chain is built from TRBV2 and TRBJ2-1; 10 bases agree with TRBD2. CDR1 is SNHLY, CDR2 FYNNEI, per germline. The CDR3 length is 13 residues. V lost 7 bases and J lost 8; bases outside the gene matches: 5. The CDR3 protein is CASKPSGSHEQFF. CDR3 DNA sequence: TGTGCCAGCAAGCCTAGCGGGAGCCATGAGCAGTTCTTC.